Below, 20 T cell receptor beta chains from the same sample are listed, as sequenced in a study of monozygotic twins with inflammatory bowel disease. From the 5' RACE reads, TCRdb lists one entry per CDR3 protein and no DNA. This sample's table has just over 300,000 distinct CDR3 sequences. Material for sequencing was blood. Receptors originate from a human donor with ulcerative colitis or Crohn's disease, or a healthy co-twin of an affected twin (not recorded which).

This chain joins TRBV7-9 and TRBJ2-1. CDR3 length: 13 residues. CDR1 is SEHNR and CDR2 is FQNEAQ in the germline V gene (reference sequence). The CDR3 reads CASSSDKNNEQFF.

V and J are TRBV29-1 and TRBJ2-4. Per the germline V gene, CDR1 is SQVTM and CDR2 is ANQGSEA. CDR3 size: 13 residues. The CDR3: CSVVQADKNIQYF.

The gene calls are TRBV11-2 and TRBJ2-1. The length of the CDR3 is 15 residues. Germline values: CDR1 SGHAT, CDR2 FQNNGV. The CDR3 loop reads CASSLSRNQGNEQFF.

The chain carries TRBV20-1 and TRBJ2-2; TCRdb calls TRBD2, which cannot be checked without DNA. In germline, CDR1 is DFQATT, CDR2 SNEGSKA (reference sequence). The CDR3 sequence is 15 residues long. Here the CDR3 reads CSARIPGLDTGELFF.

The chain links TRBV9 to TRBJ2-2; TCRdb indicates TRBD1, and absent DNA this call remains unverified. This CDR3 has 19 residues. Germline CDR1 and CDR2: SGDLS and YYNGEE. This chain's CDR3 is CASSVEYRALLGSSGELFF.

This chain joins TRBV2 and TRBJ2-4; TCRdb proposes TRBD2, but this gene call is untestable without DNA. The CDR3 contains 14 residues. Germline V gene sequence: CDR1 SNHLY, CDR2 FYNNEI. CDR3 residues: CARGDQLAKNIQYF.

The chain joins TRBV16 to TRBJ2-7; TCRdb calls TRBD1, which cannot be checked without DNA. Germline loops: CDR1 KGHSY, CDR2 FQNENV. The CDR3 covers 13 residues. Here the CDR3 reads CASSQTQGVEQYF.

This rearrangement joins TRBV4-2 to TRBJ2-7. CDR1 and CDR2 from the germline V gene are LGHNA and YNFKEQ. The CDR3 spans 15 residues. The CDR3 loop reads CASSQGLLSSYEQYF.

This chain joins TRBV18 and TRBJ2-1. The CDR3 length is 16 residues. From germline, CDR1 is KGHSH and CDR2 LQKENI. Here the CDR3 reads CASSPRVGSSYNEQFF.

The chain employs TRBV20-1 and TRBJ2-3; TCRdb proposes TRBD1, but this gene call is untestable without DNA. This CDR3 spans 14 amino acids. Germline V gives CDR1 DFQATT, CDR2 SNEGSKA (reference sequence). This CDR3 is CSASGTLSTDTQYF.

The chain employs TRBV7-2 and TRBJ2-1; as DNA is missing, the TRBD2 call by TCRdb cannot be tested. CDR1 SGHTA and CDR2 FQGNSA come from the germline V gene. CDR3 length: 15 residues. The CDR3 loop is CASSLVWTSGGGPFF.

J is TRBJ2-1 and V is TRBV9; the TCRdb call, TRBD1, lacks DNA for checking. CDR3 length equals 14 residues. Germline CDR1 is SGDLS and CDR2 is YYNGEE. CDR3 region: CASSVGLGEVEQFF.

The chain links TRBV3-1 to TRBJ2-1; TCRdb gives TRBD2 as the D gene, but with no DNA this cannot be confirmed. Germline loops: CDR1 LGHDT, CDR2 YNNKEL (reference sequence). CDR3 length: 15 amino acids. The CDR3: CASSPTSGGNNEQFF.

The chain links TRBV9 to TRBJ2-7; TCRdb's assignment of TRBD1 cannot be checked, as there is no DNA. This CDR3 contains 15 residues. The germline gives CDR1 SGDLS, CDR2 YYNGEE. CDR3 region: CASSVDGTGGREQYF.

J is TRBJ1-2 and V is TRBV15; TCRdb lists TRBD1, though no DNA is available to test this call. The germline V gene has CDR1 LNHNV and CDR2 YYDKDF (reference sequence). The CDR3 is made up of 13 amino acids. CDR3 sequence reads: CATSYRTPGGYTF. The entire variable domain, with the rest obtained from reference TRBV15 and TRBJ1-2, is as follows: DAMVIQNPRYQVTQFGKPVTLSCSQTLNHNVMYWYQQKSSQAPKLLFHYYDKDFNNEADTPDNFQSRRPNTSFCFLDIRSPGLGDTAMYLCATSYRTPGGYTFGSGTRLTVV.

V and J are TRBV5-1 and TRBJ1-2; TCRdb proposes TRBD1, but this gene call is untestable without DNA. Germline assignment: CDR1 SGHRS and CDR2 YFSETQ. The CDR3 loop spans 15 amino acids. CDR3 protein: CASSALTGGMDGYTF.

The V gene is TRBV5-5, the J gene TRBJ2-5. The CDR3 loop spans 15 amino acids. Germline loops: CDR1 SGHKS, CDR2 YYEKEE (reference sequence). The CDR3 protein is CASSLALTPQETQYF.

The gene calls are TRBV7-2 and TRBJ2-7; there is no DNA to check the TCRdb D call of TRBD2. CDR1 and CDR2 from the germline V gene are SGHTA and FQGNSA. The CDR3 runs 14 residues. The CDR3 sequence is CASSLDRGVYEQYF.

The chain couples TRBV6-5 to TRBJ1-6; lacking DNA, the TRBD1 call made by TCRdb goes unchecked. This CDR3 has 15 residues. Germline assignment: CDR1 MNHEY and CDR2 SVGAGI. CDR3 in amino acids: CASSYSGTGSSPLHF.

The chain uses TRBV7-9 and TRBJ1-1; TCRdb picks TRBD1, but there is no DNA to check that call. In germline, CDR1 is SEHNR, CDR2 FQNEAQ (reference sequence). CDR3 length equals 14 residues. CDR3 loop: CASSLSGATFEAFF.